These 4 T cell receptor beta chains share one sample of origin, sequenced in a study of identical twins. Using its own MiXCR run on the 5' RACE reads, TCRdb lists one record per CDR3 protein. The sample includes about 1.7 million distinct CDR3 sequences, about 30% of them seen just once. The specimen sequenced was cord blood. Receptors were obtained from a newborn girl in good health.

This clonotype was counted between two and nine times. This chain links TRBV30 with TRBJ2-5; no reliable D call. The CDR3 contains 15 residues. V was clipped by 0 bases and J by 3 bases, with 14 bases between them. The germline V gene encodes CDR1 GTSNPN and CDR2 SVGIG (reference sequence). CDR3 in amino acids: CAWSVPAFYEETQYF. DNA of the CDR3: TGTGCCTGGAGTGTCCCAGCCTTTTACGAAGAGACCCAGTACTTC.

The V gene is TRBV4-1, the J gene TRBJ2-1, with a possible D match to TRBD1 (6 bases). In germline, CDR1 is MGHRA, CDR2 YSYEKL. CDR3 length: 16 residues. Trimming removed 2 bases from V and 6 bases from J, with 17 bases in between. The CDR3: CASSQISTGSSNEQFF. CDR3 in DNA: TGCGCCAGCAGCCAAATCTCGACAGGAAGTAGCAATGAGCAGTTCTTC.

The chain carries TRBV20-1 and TRBJ2-3, with 10 bases lining up with TRBD2. From germline, CDR1 is DFQATT and CDR2 SNEGSKA (reference sequence). This CDR3 comprises 18 residues. V lost 0 bases, J lost 14 bases, and 23 bases stayed unmatched. The CDR3 loop is CSARDLRMGLANTDTRYF. Written as DNA, the CDR3 is TGCAGTGCTAGAGATCTAAGGATGGGACTAGCGAACACAGATACACGGTATTTT.

The chain is built from TRBV7-6 and TRBJ2-3; 13 nucleotides align to TRBD2. Germline V gives CDR1 SGHVS, CDR2 FNYEAQ. This CDR3 is built from 20 residues. The V and J ends lost 3 bases and 0 bases, in that order; junction bases with no gene match: 12. The CDR3 bases are TGTGCCAGCAGCTTGGGCCTACTAGCGGGAGGGTCCACTAGCACAGATACGCAGTATTTT. Translated, it gives CASSLGLLAGGSTSTDTQYF.